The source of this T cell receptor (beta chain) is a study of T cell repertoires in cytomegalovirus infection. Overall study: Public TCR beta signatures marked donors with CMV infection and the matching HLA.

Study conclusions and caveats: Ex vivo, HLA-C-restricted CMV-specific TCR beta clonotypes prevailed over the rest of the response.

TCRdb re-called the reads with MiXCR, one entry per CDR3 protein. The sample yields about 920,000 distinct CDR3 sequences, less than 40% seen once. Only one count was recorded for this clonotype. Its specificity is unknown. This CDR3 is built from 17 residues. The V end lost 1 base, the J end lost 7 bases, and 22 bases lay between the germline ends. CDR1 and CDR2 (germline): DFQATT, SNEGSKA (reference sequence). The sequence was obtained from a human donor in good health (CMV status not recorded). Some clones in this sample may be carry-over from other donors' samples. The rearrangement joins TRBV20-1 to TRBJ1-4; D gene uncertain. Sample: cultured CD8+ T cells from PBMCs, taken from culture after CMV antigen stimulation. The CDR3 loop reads CSARGTDPFGVFEKLFF. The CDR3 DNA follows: TGCAGTGCTAGAGGGACGGACCCTTTTGGGGTATTTGAAAAACTGTTTTTT.